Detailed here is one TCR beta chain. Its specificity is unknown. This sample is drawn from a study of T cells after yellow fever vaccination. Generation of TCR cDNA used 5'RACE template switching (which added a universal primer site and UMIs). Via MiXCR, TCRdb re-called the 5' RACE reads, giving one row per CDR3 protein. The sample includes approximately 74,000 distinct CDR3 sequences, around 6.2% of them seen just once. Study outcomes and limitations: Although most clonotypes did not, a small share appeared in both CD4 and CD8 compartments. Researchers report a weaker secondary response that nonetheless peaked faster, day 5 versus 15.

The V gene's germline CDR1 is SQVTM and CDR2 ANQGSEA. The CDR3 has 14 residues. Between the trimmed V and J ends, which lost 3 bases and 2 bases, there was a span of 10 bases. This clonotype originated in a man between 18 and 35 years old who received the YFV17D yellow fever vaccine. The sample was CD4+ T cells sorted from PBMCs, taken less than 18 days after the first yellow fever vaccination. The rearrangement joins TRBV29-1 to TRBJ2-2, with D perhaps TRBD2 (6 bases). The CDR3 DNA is TGCAGCGTTGACCCGGGGGAAAACACCGGGGAGCTGTTTTTT. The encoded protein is CSVDPGENTGELFF.